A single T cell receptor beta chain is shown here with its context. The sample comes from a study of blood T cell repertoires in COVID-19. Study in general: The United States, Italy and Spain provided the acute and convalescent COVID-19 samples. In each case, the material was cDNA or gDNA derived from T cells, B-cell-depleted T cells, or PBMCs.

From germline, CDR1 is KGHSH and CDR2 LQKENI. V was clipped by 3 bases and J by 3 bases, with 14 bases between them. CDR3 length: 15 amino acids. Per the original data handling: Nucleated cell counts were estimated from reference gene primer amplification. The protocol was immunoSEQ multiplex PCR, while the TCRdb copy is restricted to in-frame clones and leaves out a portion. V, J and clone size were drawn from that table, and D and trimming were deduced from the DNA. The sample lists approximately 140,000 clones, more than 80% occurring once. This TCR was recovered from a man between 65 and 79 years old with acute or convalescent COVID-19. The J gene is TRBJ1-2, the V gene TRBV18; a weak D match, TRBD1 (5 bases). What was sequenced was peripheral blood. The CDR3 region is CASSPDSGLDYGYTF. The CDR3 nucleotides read TGTGCCAGCTCACCGGATTCAGGGCTGGACTATGGCTACACCTTC.